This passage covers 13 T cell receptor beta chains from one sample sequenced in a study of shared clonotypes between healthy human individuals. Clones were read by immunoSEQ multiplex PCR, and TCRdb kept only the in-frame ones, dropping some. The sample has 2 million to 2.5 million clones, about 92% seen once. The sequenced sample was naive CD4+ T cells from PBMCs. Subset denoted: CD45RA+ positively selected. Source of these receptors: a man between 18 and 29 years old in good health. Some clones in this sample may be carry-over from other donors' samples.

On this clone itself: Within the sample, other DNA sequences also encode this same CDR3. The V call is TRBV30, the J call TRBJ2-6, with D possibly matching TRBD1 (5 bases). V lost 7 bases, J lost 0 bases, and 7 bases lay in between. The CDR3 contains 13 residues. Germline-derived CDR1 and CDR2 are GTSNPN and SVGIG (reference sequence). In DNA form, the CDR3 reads TGTGCCTTAGACAGCTCTGGGGCCAACGTCCTGACTTTC. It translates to CALDSSGANVLTF.

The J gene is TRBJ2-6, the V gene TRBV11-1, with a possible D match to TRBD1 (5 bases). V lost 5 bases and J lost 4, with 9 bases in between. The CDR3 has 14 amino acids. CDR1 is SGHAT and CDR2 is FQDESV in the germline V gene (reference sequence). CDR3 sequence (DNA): TGTGCCAGCAGCCACAGGTCAGGGGCCAACGTCCTGACTTTC. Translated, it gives CASSHRSGANVLTF.

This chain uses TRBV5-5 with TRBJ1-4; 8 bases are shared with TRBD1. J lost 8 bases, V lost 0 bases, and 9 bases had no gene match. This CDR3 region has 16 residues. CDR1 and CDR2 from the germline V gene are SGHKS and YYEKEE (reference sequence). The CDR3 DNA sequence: TGTGCCAGCAGCTTGGGGCGGACAGGGAGGATCGAAAAACTGTTTTTT. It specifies CASSLGRTGRIEKLFF.

CDR3 nucleotide sequence: TGTGCCAGCAGGGAGACAGGGGGCATGGGCACTGAAGCTTTCTTT. This encodes CASRETGGMGTEAFF. This chain uses TRBV5-4 with TRBJ1-1, with 10 bases aligning to TRBD1. CDR3 length: 15 amino acids. Germline CDR1 and CDR2: SGHNT and YYREEE (reference sequence). After removal of 5 bases from V and 4 bases from J, the junction contained 8 bases not matched to a gene.

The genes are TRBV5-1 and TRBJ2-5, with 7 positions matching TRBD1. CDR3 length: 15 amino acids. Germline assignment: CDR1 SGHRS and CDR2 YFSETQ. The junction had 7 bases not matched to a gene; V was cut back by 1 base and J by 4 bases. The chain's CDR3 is CASSLLPGGRETQYF. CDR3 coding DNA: TGCGCCAGCAGCTTGCTACCAGGGGGTCGAGAGACCCAGTACTTC.

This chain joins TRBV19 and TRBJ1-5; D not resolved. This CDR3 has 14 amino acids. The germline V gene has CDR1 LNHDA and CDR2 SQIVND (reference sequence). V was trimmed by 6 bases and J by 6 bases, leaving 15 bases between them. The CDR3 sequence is CASRIERYGQPQHF. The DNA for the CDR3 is TGTGCCAGTAGAATTGAACGGTACGGTCAGCCCCAGCATTTT.

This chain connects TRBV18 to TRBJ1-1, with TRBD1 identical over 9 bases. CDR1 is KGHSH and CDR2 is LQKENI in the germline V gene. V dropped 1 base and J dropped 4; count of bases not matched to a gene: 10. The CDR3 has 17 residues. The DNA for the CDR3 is TGTGCCAGCTCACCACAAACAGGGGGCTCATCTGGCACTGAAGCTTTCTTT. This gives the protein CASSPQTGGSSGTEAFF.

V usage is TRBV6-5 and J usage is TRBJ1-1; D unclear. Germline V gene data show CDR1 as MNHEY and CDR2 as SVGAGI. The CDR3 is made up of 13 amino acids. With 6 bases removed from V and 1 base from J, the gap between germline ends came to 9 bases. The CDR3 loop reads CASRVDGNTEAFF. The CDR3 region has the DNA TGTGCCAGCAGAGTGGACGGGAACACTGAAGCTTTCTTT.

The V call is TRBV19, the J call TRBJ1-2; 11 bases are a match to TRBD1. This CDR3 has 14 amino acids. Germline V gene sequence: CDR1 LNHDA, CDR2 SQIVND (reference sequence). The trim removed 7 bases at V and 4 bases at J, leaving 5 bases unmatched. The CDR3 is CASTWTGGRYGYTF. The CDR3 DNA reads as TGTGCCAGTACCTGGACAGGGGGCCGCTATGGCTACACCTTC.

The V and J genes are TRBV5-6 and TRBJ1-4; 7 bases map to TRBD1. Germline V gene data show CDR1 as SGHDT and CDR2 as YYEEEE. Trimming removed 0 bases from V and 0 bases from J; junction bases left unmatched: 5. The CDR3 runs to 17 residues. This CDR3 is CASSLGTGVATNEKLFF. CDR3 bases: TGTGCCAGCAGCTTGGGTACAGGGGTTGCAACTAATGAAAAACTGTTTTTT.

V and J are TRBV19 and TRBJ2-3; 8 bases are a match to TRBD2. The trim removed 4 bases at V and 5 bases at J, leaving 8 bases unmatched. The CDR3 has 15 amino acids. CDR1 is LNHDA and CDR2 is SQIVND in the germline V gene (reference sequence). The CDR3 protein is CASSSLAAGGDTQYF. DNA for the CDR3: TGTGCCAGTAGTAGTCTAGCGGCGGGGGGAGATACGCAGTATTTT.

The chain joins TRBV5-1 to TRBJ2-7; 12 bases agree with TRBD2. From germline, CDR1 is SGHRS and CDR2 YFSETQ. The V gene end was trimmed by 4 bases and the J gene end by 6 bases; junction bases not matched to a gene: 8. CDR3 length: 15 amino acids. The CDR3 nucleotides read TGCGCCAGCAGCACCGATCGACTAGCGGGAGCCGAGCAGTACTTC. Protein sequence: CASSTDRLAGAEQYF.

DNA for the CDR3: TGTGCCAGCAGCCCCGGGACTACTTACTACGAGCAGTACTTC. Translating gives CASSPGTTYYEQYF. This chain uses TRBV7-2 with TRBJ2-7, with 7 bases that match TRBD2. V dropped 5 bases and J dropped 3; count of bases not matched to a gene: 7. There are 14 residues in the CDR3. Germline loops: CDR1 SGHTA, CDR2 FQGNSA.